This T cell receptor (beta chain) was retrieved from a study of CD8 T cells in Susac syndrome. Regarding the study as a whole: It was acknowledged in the study that its TCR sequencing and HLA analysis involved a relatively small number of individuals.

High-throughput TCR beta sequencing covered peripheral CD8+ and CD4+ T cells. Germline V lookup: CDR1 MGHRA, CDR2 YSYEKL. This CDR3 comprises 15 residues. J lost 7 bases, V lost 1 base, and 5 bases had no gene match. A quantity of about 0.45 to 1 ug RNA underwent reverse transcription using random hexamers. The CDR3 of TCR beta was amplified by immunoSEQ multiplex PCR across 54 Vbeta and 13 Jbeta. TCRdb reprocessed the immunoSEQ multiplex PCR reads with MiXCR, giving one entry per CDR3 protein. The sample contains about 150,000 distinct CDR3 sequences, around 95% of which appear only once. As regards this clonotype: Its antigen is as yet unknown.

This clonotype was sampled from a human donor with multiple sclerosis. The sample comprised CD8+ T cells from PBMCs. The chain uses TRBV4-1 and TRBJ1-5, with 9 bases identical to TRBD1. The CDR3 loop is CASSQGTGEWQPQHF. DNA of the CDR3: TGCGCCAGCAGCCAAGGGACAGGGGAATGGCAGCCCCAGCATTTT.